A single sample gave rise to the 24 T cell receptor beta chains below, sequenced in a study of CD8+ T cells in alopecia areata. Sequencing relied on a cDNA template that was reverse transcribed from extracted RNA. TCRdb's copy holds only in-frame clones and misses some; the assay was immunoSEQ multiplex PCR. Of under 150,000 clones in the sample, about 51% are singletons; the top ten hold 10%. Sequencing was done on a sample of NKG2D-low CD8+ T cells sorted from blood. The receptors were sampled from a human donor with alopecia areata.

A word on this clone: Different DNA sequences within this sample yield the same CDR3. The rearrangement links TRBV29-1 to TRBJ2-7; D perhaps matches TRBD2 (6 bases). The V and J ends lost 3 bases and 7 bases respectively, with 13 bases between them. This CDR3 region has 12 residues. CDR1 SQVTM and CDR2 ANQGSEA come from the germline V gene. CDR3 nucleotide sequence: TGCAGCGTTGACGGGGGAGCTGAGGAGCAGTACTTC. Translated, it gives CSVDGGAEEQYF.

J is TRBJ2-3 and V is TRBV11-2; 9 bases map to TRBD1. Looked up from germline, CDR1 is SGHAT and CDR2 is FQNNGV. The CDR3 is 15 residues long. With 4 bases clipped from V and 0 bases from J, the junction kept 2 bases outside the gene matches. This CDR3 reads CASSSGTGSTDTQYF. The CDR3 coding sequence is TGTGCCAGCAGCTCCGGGACAGGGAGCACAGATACGCAGTATTTT.

The CDR3 protein is CASRRLAGMVDTQYF. DNA for the CDR3: TGTGCCAGCAGAAGACTAGCGGGAATGGTAGATACGCAGTATTTT. This rearrangement joins TRBV28 to TRBJ2-3, with 11 positions matching TRBD2. The CDR3 has 15 amino acids. V dropped 6 bases and J dropped 5; count of bases not matched to a gene: 7. CDR1 is MDHEN, CDR2 SYDVKM, per germline.

In DNA, the CDR3 is TGCAGCGTTGTCGGAGGACAGGGGAGCTCCTACAATGAGCAGTTCTTC. Translated: CSVVGGQGSSYNEQFF. V gene TRBV29-1 combines with J gene TRBJ2-1; 9 bases are shared with TRBD1. The CDR3 totals 16 residues. Germline assignment: CDR1 SQVTM and CDR2 ANQGSEA. J lost 0 bases, V lost 4 bases, and 7 bases had no gene match.

This chain links TRBV27 with TRBJ1-2; no firm D call. The CDR3 runs 11 residues. The germline V gene encodes CDR1 MNHEY and CDR2 SMNVEV (reference sequence). The V and J ends lost 5 bases and 8 bases respectively, with 9 bases between them. CDR3 in amino acids: CASSGGQGYTF. DNA of the CDR3: TGTGCCAGCAGTGGAGGTCAGGGCTACACCTTC.

V usage is TRBV27 and J usage is TRBJ2-7; the D gene is possibly TRBD1 (6 bases). Germline V gives CDR1 MNHEY, CDR2 SMNVEV (reference sequence). The CDR3 has 12 residues. Trimming removed 5 bases from V and 6 bases from J, with 11 bases in between. The CDR3 region has the DNA TGTGCCAGCAGTCGCACAGGGCGCGAGCAGTACTTC. This sequence encodes CASSRTGREQYF.

V and J are TRBV6-6 and TRBJ2-7; TRBD1 matches at 8 bases. V dropped 5 bases and J dropped 2; count of bases not matched to a gene: 8. Germline V gives CDR1 MNHNY, CDR2 SVGAGI (reference sequence). The CDR3 totals 15 residues. CDR3 DNA sequence: TGTGCCAGCAGTGCCCCGGGACAGGTCCCCTACGAGCAGTACTTC. It codes for CASSAPGQVPYEQYF.

V usage is TRBV25-1 and J usage is TRBJ2-1, with 11 bases fitting TRBD2. The V segment lost 4 bases and the J segment 1 base; nucleotides outside the gene matches: 9. Germline assignment: CDR1 MGHDK and CDR2 SYGVNS. The CDR3 consists of 18 residues. In DNA, the CDR3 is TGTGCCAGCAGTGTCCAAACCCCTAGCGGGAGGTCCTACAATGAGCAGTTCTTC. This codes for CASSVQTPSGRSYNEQFF.

This clone is labeled as medium-sized. The J gene is TRBJ2-7, the V gene TRBV4-3; D tentatively fits TRBD1 or TRBD2 (5 bases each). The V gene's germline CDR1 is LGHNA and CDR2 YSLEER. This CDR3 has 14 residues. V was cut by 8 bases and J by 3 bases, with 17 bases left in between. CDR3 residues: CASASGTDNYEQYF. As DNA, the CDR3 is TGCGCCAGCGCCTCCGGGACGGATAACTACGAGCAGTACTTC.

This clone came up a few times. This sequence joins TRBV11-2 and TRBJ2-1, with 7 bases matching TRBD2. CDR1 and CDR2 from the germline V gene are SGHAT and FQNNGV. The CDR3 covers 12 residues. V lost 4 bases to trimming and J lost 10 bases; unmatched junction nucleotides: 4. CDR3 loop: CASSWSGDEQFF. The CDR3 DNA is TGTGCCAGCAGCTGGAGCGGGGACGAGCAGTTCTTC.

This clone was counted a few times. A junction boundary mismatches the germline segment, possibly from a read error. This chain uses TRBV29-1 with TRBJ1-1, with D maybe TRBD1 (6 bases). There are 14 residues in the CDR3. CDR1 and CDR2 from the germline V gene are SQVTM and ANQGSEA. CDR3 sequence: CSVEGQLGNTEAFF. CDR3 in DNA: TGCAGCGTGGAAGGACAGTTAGGGAACACTGAAGCTTTCTTT.

The chain joins TRBV9 to TRBJ2-5; possible D gene TRBD1, 5 bases. Germline CDR1 and CDR2: SGDLS and YYNGEE. Trimming shortened V by 2 bases and J by 2 bases, and 10 bases separated the two germline ends. The CDR3 contains 14 residues. CDR3 sequence reads: CASSVDSMQETQYF. As DNA, the CDR3 is TGTGCCAGCAGCGTCGACAGTATGCAAGAGACCCAGTACTTC.

The chain combines TRBV27 with TRBJ2-7, with D perhaps being TRBD1 or TRBD2 (5 bases each). V lost 5 bases to trimming and J lost 1 base, with 9 bases between them. Germline values: CDR1 MNHEY, CDR2 SMNVEV (reference sequence). This CDR3 is 13 amino acids long. The CDR3 loop is CASSGDGSYEQYF. CDR3 DNA sequence: TGTGCCAGCAGTGGGGACGGTTCCTACGAGCAGTACTTC.

The genes are TRBV29-1 and TRBJ2-7; possible D gene TRBD1, 5 bases. Germline assignment: CDR1 SQVTM and CDR2 ANQGSEA. V lost 4 bases and J 3 bases, leaving 13 bases between the germline ends. The CDR3 length is 13 residues. The CDR3 DNA is TGCAGCGTTGTGGGGCGGTCAGGCTACGAGCAGTACTTC. It encodes CSVVGRSGYEQYF.

The chain carries TRBV30 and TRBJ1-1; D remains ambiguous. The V end lost 2 bases, the J end lost 2 bases, and 9 bases lay between the germline ends. The CDR3 is 13 amino acids. The germline CDR1 and CDR2 sequences are GTSNPN and SVGIG (reference sequence). CDR3 sequence reads: CAWSRVGNTEAFF. As DNA, the CDR3 is TGTGCCTGGAGTAGGGTGGGAAACACTGAAGCTTTCTTT.

The J gene is TRBJ2-7, the V gene TRBV29-1; TRBD2 aligns across 8 bases. The CDR3 extends over 13 amino acids. The ends lost 0 bases at V and 5 bases at J; junction bases unmatched: 3. Germline V gene sequence: CDR1 SQVTM, CDR2 ANQGSEA. The CDR3 DNA follows: TGCAGCGTTGAAGAAGGGACTAGGGACGAGCAGTACTTC. Translated, it gives CSVEEGTRDEQYF.

The table lists this clone with a few counts. This chain connects TRBV12-5 to TRBJ1-1; no reliable D call. This CDR3 spans 13 amino acids. Trimming shortened V by 4 bases and J by 5 bases, and 11 bases separated the two germline ends. CDR1 and CDR2 (germline): LGHNT, FRNRAP. The CDR3 sequence is CASGSSVLTEAFF. The CDR3 nucleotides are TGTGCTAGTGGTTCCTCGGTGCTGACTGAAGCTTTCTTT.

The V gene is TRBV29-1, the J gene TRBJ2-5; 7 bases line up with TRBD2. V lost 1 base to trimming and J lost 7 bases; unmatched junction nucleotides: 9. There are 14 residues in the CDR3. Germline values: CDR1 SQVTM, CDR2 ANQGSEA. The CDR3 region has the DNA TGCAGCGTTGAAGGAGCGGGGCAACCTTCGACCCAGTACTTC. Translation gives CSVEGAGQPSTQYF.

The rearrangement links TRBV29-1 to TRBJ1-2; 8 nucleotides agree with TRBD1. J was trimmed by 4 bases and V by 0 bases; bases with no gene match: 1. The CDR3 has 13 amino acids. The germline V gene has CDR1 SQVTM and CDR2 ANQGSEA. The CDR3 region is CSVEEQGGYGYTF. CDR3 sequence (DNA): TGCAGCGTTGAAGAACAGGGGGGCTATGGCTACACCTTC.

The chain combines TRBV30 with TRBJ2-3, with 11 positions matching TRBD2. Germline V CDR1 and CDR2: GTSNPN, SVGIG (reference sequence). Trimming removed 0 bases from V and 1 base from J; junction bases left unmatched: 3. The CDR3 runs 16 residues. CDR3 region: CAWSVLAGGRTDTQYF. CDR3 DNA sequence: TGTGCCTGGAGTGTCCTAGCGGGAGGCCGCACAGATACGCAGTATTTT.

The rearrangement uses TRBV27 and TRBJ2-1; D is uncertain. This CDR3 has 15 residues. The germline gives CDR1 MNHEY, CDR2 SMNVEV (reference sequence). V was shortened by 3 bases and J by 6 bases, with 15 bases between the two germline ends. CDR3 amino acids: CASSFGQTSGNEQFF. In nucleotides, the CDR3 is TGTGCCAGCAGTTTTGGTCAGACGTCTGGCAATGAGCAGTTCTTC.

The gene calls are TRBV27 and TRBJ1-1; TRBD1 might be the D (5 bases). Germline CDR1 and CDR2: MNHEY and SMNVEV (reference sequence). V was shortened by 4 bases and J by 3 bases, with 15 bases between the two germline ends. This CDR3 comprises 15 residues. The CDR3 DNA reads as TGTGCCAGCAGTTCGGGACGGGGGTTTGACACTGAAGCTTTCTTT. It codes for CASSSGRGFDTEAFF.

This clone was seen more than once but under ten times. The chain carries TRBV2 and TRBJ2-1; no definite D call. CDR1 SNHLY and CDR2 FYNNEI come from the germline V gene. The CDR3 is 10 residues long. Trimming took 8 bases from V and 12 from J, leaving 11 bases between them. CDR3 sequence: CASGGMLQFF. The CDR3 DNA sequence: TGTGCCAGCGGCGGTATGTTGCAGTTCTTC.

This clone appeared a few times. The chain links TRBV2 to TRBJ1-1; unclear D gene. V was cut by 8 bases and J by 3 bases, with 13 bases left in between. Germline assignment: CDR1 SNHLY and CDR2 FYNNEI. The CDR3 runs to 13 residues. The CDR3 nucleotides read TGTGCCAGCTGCACAGAGGGTTACACTGAAGCTTTCTTT. Protein: CASCTEGYTEAFF.